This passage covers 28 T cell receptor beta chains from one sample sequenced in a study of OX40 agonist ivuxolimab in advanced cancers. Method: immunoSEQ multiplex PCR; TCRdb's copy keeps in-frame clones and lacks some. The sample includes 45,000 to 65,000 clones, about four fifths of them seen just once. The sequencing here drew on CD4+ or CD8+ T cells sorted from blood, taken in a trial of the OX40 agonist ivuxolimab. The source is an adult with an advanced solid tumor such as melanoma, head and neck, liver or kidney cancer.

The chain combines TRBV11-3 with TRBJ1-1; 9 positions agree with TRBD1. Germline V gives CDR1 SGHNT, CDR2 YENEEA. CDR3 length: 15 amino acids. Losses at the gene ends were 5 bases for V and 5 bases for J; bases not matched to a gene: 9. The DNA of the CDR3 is TGTGCCAGCAGCGCCACAACAGGGGGCAATACTGAAGCTTTCTTT. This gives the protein CASSATTGGNTEAFF.

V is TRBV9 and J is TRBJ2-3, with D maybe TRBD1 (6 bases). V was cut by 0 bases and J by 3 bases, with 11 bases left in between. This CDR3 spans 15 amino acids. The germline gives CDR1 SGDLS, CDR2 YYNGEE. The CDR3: CASSVGNRATDTQYF. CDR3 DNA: TGTGCCAGCAGCGTAGGTAACAGGGCGACAGATACGCAGTATTTT. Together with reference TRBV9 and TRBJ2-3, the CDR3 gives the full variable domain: DSGVTQTPKHLITATGQRVTLRCSPRSGDLSVYWYQQSLDQGLQFLIQYYNGEERAKGNILERFSAQQFPDLHSELNLSSLELGDSALYFCASSVGNRATDTQYFGPGTRLTVL.

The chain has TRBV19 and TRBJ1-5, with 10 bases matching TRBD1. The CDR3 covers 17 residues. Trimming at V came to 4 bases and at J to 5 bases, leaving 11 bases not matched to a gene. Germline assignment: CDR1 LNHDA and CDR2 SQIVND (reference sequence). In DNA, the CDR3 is TGTGCCAGTAGTACCCTCACGGGACAGGGGTTCGATCAGCCCCAGCATTTT. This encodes CASSTLTGQGFDQPQHF.

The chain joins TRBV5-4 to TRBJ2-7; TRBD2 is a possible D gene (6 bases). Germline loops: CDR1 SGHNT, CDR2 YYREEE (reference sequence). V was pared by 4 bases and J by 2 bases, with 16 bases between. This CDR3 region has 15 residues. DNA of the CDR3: TGTGCCAGCAGCGACCTGGCGCGGGGCCCCTACGAGCAGTACTTC. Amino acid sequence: CASSDLARGPYEQYF.

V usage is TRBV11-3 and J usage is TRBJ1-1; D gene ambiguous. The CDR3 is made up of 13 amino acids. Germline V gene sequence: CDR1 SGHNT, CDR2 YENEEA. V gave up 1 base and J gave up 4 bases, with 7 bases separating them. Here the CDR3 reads CASSLGSGTEAFF. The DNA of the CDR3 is TGTGCCAGCAGCTTAGGTTCAGGCACTGAAGCTTTCTTT.

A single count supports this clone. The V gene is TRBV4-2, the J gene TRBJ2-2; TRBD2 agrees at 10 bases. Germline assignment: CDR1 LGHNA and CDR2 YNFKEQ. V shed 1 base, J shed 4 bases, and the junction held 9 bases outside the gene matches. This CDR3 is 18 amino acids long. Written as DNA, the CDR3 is TGTGCCAGCAGCCAAGGACCCGCCGGGACTAGCGCCACCGGGGAGCTGTTTTTT. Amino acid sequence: CASSQGPAGTSATGELFF.

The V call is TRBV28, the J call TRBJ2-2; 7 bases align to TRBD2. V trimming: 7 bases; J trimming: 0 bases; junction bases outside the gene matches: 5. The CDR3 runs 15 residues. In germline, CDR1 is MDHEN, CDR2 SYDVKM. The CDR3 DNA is TGTGCCAGCATTAGGGGACTAACGAACACCGGGGAGCTGTTTTTT. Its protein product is CASIRGLTNTGELFF.

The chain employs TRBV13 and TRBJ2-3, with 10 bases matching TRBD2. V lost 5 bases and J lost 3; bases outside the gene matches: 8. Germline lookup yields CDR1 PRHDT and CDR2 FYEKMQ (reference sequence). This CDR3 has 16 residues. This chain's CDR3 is CASSPPSGRRTDTQYF. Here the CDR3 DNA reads TGTGCCAGCAGCCCTCCTAGCGGGAGACGGACAGATACGCAGTATTTT. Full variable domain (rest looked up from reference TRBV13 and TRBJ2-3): AAGVIQSPRHLIKEKRETATLKCYPIPRHDTVYWYQQGPGQDPQFLISFYEKMQSDKGSIPDRFSAQQFSDYHSELNMSSLELGDSALYFCASSPPSGRRTDTQYFGPGTRLTVL.

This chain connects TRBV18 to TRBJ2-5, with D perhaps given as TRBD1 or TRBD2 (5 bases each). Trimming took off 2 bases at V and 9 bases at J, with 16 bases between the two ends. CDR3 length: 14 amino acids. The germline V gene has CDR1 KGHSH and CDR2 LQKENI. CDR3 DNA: TGTGCCAGCTCACCAGGATCGGGGCAGGGTGCCCAGTACTTC. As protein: CASSPGSGQGAQYF.

The CDR3 sequence is CASTGLAGVYEQYF. In nucleotides, the CDR3 is TGTGCCAGCACTGGACTAGCGGGAGTCTACGAGCAGTACTTC. V and J are TRBV28 and TRBJ2-7; the match to TRBD2 covers 13 bases. The V segment lost 7 bases and the J segment 3 bases; nucleotides outside the gene matches: 3. Germline V gives CDR1 MDHEN, CDR2 SYDVKM. The CDR3 consists of 14 residues. Variable domain in full (rest from reference TRBV28 and TRBJ2-7): DVKVTQSSRYLVKRTGEKVFLECVQDMDHENMFWYRQDPGLGLRLIYFSYDVKMKEKGDIPEGYSVSREKKERFSLILESASTNQTSMYLCASTGLAGVYEQYFGPGTRLTVT.

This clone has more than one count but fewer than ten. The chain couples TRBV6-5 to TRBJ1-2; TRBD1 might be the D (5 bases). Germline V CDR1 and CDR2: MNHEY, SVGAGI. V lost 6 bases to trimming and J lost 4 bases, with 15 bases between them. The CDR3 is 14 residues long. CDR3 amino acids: CASRPGRGIYGYTF. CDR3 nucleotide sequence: TGTGCCAGCAGACCAGGGCGAGGTATCTATGGCTACACCTTC.

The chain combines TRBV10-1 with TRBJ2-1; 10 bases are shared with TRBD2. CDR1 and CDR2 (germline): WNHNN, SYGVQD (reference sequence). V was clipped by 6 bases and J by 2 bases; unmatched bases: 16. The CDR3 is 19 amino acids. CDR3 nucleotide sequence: TGCGCCAGCAGACCCACCCCAGCGGGAGGGCCTCTCACCTACAATGAGCAGTTCTTC. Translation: CASRPTPAGGPLTYNEQFF.

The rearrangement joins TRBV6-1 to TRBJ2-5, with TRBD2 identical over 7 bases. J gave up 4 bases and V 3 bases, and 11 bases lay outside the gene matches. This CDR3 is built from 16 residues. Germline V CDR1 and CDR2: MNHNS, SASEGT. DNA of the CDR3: TGTGCCAGCAGTGATGTTGGTAGCGGGCCGTTAGAGACCCAGTACTTC. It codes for CASSDVGSGPLETQYF.

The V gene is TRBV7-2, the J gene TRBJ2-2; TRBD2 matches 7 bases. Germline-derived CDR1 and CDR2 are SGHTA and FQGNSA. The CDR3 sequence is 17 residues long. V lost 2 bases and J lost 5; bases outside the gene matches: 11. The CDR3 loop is CASSLFIFAGETGELFF. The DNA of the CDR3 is TGTGCCAGCAGCTTATTCATATTTGCGGGAGAAACCGGGGAGCTGTTTTTT.

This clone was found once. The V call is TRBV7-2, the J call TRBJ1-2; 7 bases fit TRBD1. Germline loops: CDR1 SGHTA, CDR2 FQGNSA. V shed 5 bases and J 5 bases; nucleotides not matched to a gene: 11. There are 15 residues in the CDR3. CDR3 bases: TGTGCCAGCAGCCAAGAGAGACAGGGAGTGTATGGCTACACCTTC. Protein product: CASSQERQGVYGYTF.

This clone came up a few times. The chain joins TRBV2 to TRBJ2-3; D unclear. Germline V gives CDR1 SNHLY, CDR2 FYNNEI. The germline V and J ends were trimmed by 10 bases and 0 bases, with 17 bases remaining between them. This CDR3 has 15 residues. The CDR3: CATASKGVSTDTQYF. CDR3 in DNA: TGTGCCACCGCCAGCAAAGGAGTGAGCACAGATACGCAGTATTTT.

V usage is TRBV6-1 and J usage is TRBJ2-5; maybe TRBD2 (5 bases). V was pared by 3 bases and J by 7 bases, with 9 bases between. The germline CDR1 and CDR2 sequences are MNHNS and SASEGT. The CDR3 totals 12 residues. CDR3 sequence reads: CASSEGRRTQYF. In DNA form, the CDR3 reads TGTGCCAGCAGTGAGGGGAGAAGGACCCAGTACTTC.

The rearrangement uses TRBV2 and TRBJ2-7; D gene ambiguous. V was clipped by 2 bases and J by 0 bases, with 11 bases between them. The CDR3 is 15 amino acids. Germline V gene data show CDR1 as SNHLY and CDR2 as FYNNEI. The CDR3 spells CASSENGASSYEQYF. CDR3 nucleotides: TGTGCCAGCAGTGAAAATGGCGCTAGCTCCTACGAGCAGTACTTC.

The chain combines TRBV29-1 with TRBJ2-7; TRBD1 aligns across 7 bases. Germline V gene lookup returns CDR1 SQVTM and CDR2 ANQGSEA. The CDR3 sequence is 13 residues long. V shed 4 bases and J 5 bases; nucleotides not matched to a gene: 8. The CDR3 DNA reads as TGCAGCGTTGTACGGGACAGCAGCGACGAGCAGTACTTC. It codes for CSVVRDSSDEQYF.

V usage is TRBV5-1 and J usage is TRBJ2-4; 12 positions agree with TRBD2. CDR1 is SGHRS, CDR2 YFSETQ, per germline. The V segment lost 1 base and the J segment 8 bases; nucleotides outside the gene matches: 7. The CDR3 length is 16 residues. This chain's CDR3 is CASSLPTSGSRDIQYF. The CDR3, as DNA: TGCGCCAGCAGCTTGCCGACTAGCGGGAGCAGGGACATTCAGTACTTC.

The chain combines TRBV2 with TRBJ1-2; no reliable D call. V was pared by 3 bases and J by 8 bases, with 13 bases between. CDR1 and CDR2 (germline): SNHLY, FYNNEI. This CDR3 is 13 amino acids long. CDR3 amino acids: CASSDPGPGGYTF. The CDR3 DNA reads TGTGCCAGCAGTGATCCCGGTCCCGGGGGCTACACCTTC.

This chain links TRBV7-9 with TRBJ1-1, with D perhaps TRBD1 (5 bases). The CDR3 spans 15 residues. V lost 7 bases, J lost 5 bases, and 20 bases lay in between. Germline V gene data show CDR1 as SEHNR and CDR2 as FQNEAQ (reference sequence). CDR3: CASKGVRDASTEAFF. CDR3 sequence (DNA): TGTGCCAGCAAGGGTGTCCGGGACGCCTCAACTGAAGCTTTCTTT. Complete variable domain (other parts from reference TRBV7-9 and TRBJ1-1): DTGVSQNPRHKITKRGQNVTFRCDPISEHNRLYWYRQTLGQGPEFLTYFQNEAQLEKSRLLSDRFSAERPKGSFSTLEIQRTEQGDSAMYLCASKGVRDASTEAFFGQGTRLTVV.

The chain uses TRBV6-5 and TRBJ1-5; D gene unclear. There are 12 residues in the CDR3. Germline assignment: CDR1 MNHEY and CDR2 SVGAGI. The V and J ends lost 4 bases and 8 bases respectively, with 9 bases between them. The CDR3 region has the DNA TGTGCCAGCAGTTTTGGCGGTGAGCCCCAGCATTTT. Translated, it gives CASSFGGEPQHF.

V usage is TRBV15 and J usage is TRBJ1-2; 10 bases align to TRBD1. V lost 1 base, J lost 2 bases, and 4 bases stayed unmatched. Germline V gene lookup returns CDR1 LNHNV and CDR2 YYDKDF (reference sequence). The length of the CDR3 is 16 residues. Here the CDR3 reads CATSRAPGQGNYGYTF. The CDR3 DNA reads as TGTGCCACCAGCAGAGCCCCGGGACAGGGGAACTATGGCTACACCTTC.

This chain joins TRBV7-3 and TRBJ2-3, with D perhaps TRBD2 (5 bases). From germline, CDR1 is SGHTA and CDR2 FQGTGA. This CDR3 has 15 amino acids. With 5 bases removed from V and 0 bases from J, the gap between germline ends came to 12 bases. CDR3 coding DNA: TGTGCCAGCAGCCCCCAACCGGGGAGCACAGATACGCAGTATTTT. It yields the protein CASSPQPGSTDTQYF. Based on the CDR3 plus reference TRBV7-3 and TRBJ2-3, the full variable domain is GAGVSQTPSNKVTEKGKYVELRCDPISGHTALYWYRQSLGQGPEFLIYFQGTGAADDSGLPNDRFFAVRPEGSVSTLKIQRTERGDSAVYLCASSPQPGSTDTQYFGPGTRLTVL.

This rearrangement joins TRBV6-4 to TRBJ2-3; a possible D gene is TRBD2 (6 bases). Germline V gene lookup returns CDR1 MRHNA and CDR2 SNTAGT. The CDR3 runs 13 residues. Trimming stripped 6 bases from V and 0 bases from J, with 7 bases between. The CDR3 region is CASRGLSTDTQYF. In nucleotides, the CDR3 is TGTGCCAGCAGGGGACTTAGCACAGATACGCAGTATTTT.

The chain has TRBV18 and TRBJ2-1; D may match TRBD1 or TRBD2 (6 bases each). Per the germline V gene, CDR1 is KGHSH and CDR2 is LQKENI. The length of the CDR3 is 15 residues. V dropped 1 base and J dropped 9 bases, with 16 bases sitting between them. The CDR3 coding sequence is TGTGCCAGCTCACCACGCTCCCCCGGAGGGGGTGAGCAGTTCTTC. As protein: CASSPRSPGGGEQFF. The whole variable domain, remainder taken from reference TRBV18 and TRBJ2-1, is NAGVMQNPRHLVRRRGQEARLRCSPMKGHSHVYWYRQLPEEGLKFMVYLQKENIIDESGMPKERFSAEFPKEGPSILRIQQVVRGDSAAYFCASSPRSPGGGEQFFGPGTRLTVL.

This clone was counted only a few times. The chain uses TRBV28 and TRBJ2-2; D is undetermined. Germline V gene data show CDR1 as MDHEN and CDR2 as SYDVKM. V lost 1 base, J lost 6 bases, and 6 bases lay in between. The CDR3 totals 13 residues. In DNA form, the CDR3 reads TGTGCCAGCAGTTTATTCTTCCCCGGGGAGCTGTTTTTT. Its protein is CASSLFFPGELFF. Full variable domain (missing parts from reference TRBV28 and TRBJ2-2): DVKVTQSSRYLVKRTGEKVFLECVQDMDHENMFWYRQDPGLGLRLIYFSYDVKMKEKGDIPEGYSVSREKKERFSLILESASTNQTSMYLCASSLFFPGELFFGEGSRLTVL.